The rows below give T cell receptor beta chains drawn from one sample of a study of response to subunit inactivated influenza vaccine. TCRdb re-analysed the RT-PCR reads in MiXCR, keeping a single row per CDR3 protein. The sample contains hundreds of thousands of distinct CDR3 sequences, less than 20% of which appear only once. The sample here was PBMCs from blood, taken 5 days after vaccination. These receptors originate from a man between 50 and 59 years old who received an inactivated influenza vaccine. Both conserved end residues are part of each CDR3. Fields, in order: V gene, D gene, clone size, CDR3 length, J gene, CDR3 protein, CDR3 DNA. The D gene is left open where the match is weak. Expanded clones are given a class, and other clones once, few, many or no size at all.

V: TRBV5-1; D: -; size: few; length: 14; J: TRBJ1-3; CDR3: CASSPYDRTVTIYF; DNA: TGCGCCAGCAGCCCGTATGACAGGACGGTCACCATATATTTT
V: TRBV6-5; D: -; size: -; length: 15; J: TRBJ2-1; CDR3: CASSYFLEPYNEQFF; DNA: TGTGCCAGCAGTTACTTCCTAGAACCCTACAATGAGCAGTTCTTC
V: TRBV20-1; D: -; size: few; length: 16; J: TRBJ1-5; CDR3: CSARDGGRNSNQPQHF; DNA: TGCAGTGCTAGAGATGGGGGACGGAATAGCAATCAGCCCCAGCATTTT
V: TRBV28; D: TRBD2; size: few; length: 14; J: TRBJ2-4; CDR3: CASSWAGGKNIQYF; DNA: TGTGCCAGCAGTTGGGCGGGAGGGAAAAACATTCAGTACTTC
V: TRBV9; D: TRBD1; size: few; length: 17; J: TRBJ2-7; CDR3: CASSVDPLDRGDYEQYF; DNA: TGTGCCAGCAGCGTAGACCCTTTGGACAGGGGGGACTACGAGCAGTACTTC
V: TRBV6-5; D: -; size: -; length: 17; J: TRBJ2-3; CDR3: CASSYSFPRASTDTQYF; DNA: TGTGCCAGCAGTTACTCCTTCCCCCGGGCTAGCACAGATACGCAGTATTTT
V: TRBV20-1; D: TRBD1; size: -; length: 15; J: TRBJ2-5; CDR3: CSARPVQGARETQYF; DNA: TGCAGTGCTAGACCCGTACAGGGGGCTCGAGAGACCCAGTACTTC
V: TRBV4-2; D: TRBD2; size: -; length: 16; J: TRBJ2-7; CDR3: CASSQERKREFYEQYF; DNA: TGTGCCAGCAGCCAAGAGAGAAAGCGGGAGTTTTACGAGCAGTACTTC
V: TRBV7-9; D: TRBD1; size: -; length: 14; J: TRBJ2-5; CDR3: CASSKDRERETQYF; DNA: TGTGCCAGCAGCAAAGACAGGGAGAGAGAGACCCAGTACTTC
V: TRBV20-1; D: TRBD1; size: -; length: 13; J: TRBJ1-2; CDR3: CSARTPTGDGYTF; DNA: TGCAGTGCTAGAACACCAACAGGGGATGGCTACACCTTC
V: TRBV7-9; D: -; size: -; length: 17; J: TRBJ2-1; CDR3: CASSLGEVVRHQDEQFF; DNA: TGTGCCAGCAGCTTAGGGGAAGTTGTTCGTCACCAGGATGAGCAGTTCTTC
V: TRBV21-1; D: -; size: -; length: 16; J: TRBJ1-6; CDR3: CASSKGGSSYNSPLHF; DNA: TGTGCCAGCAGCAAGGGGGGGAGCTCCTATAATTCACCCCTCCACTTT
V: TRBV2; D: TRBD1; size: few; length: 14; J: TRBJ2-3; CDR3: CASSEGTGLDTQYF; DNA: TGTGCCAGCAGTGAAGGGACAGGGCTGGATACGCAGTATTTT
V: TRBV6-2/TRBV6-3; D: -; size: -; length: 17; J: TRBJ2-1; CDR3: CASSYRLGSVYYNEQFF; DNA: TGTGCCAGCAGTTACCGTCTGGGTAGCGTCTACTACAATGAGCAGTTCTTC
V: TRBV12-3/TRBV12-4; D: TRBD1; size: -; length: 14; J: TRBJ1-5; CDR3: CASNPTGSNQPQHF; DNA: TGTGCCAGCAACCCGACAGGGAGCAATCAGCCCCAGCATTTT
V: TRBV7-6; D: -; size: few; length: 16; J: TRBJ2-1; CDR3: CASSLALETWSHEQFF; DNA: TGTGCCAGCAGCTTAGCGTTGGAGACTTGGTCGCATGAGCAGTTCTTC
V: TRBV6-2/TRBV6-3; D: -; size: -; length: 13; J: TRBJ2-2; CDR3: CFFGLSNTGELFF; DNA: TGTTTTTTCGGATTGTCGAACACCGGGGAGCTGTTTTTT
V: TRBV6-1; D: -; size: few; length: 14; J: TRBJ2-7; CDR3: CASSEFWDLYEQYF; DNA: TGTGCCAGCAGTGAATTTTGGGATCTCTACGAGCAGTACTTC
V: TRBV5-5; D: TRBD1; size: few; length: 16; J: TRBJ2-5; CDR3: CASSRTGGALQETQYF; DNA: TGTGCCAGCAGCCGGACAGGGGGCGCTTTGCAAGAGACCCAGTACTTC
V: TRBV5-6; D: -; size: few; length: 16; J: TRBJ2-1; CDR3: CASSLIGSATYNEQFF; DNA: TGTGCCAGCAGCTTGATCGGGTCCGCAACCTACAATGAGCAGTTCTTC
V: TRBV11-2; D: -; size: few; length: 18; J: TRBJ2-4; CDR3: CASSLGRKGQTAKNIQYF; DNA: TGTGCCAGCAGCTTAGGGAGAAAGGGGCAGACAGCCAAAAACATTCAGTACTTC
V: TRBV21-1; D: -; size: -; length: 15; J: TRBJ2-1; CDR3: CASSRAVEAFNEQFF; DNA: TGTGCCAGCAGCAGAGCCGTGGAAGCGTTCAATGAGCAGTTCTTC
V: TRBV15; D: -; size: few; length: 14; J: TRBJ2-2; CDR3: CATSRELAAGELFF; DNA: TGTGCCACCAGCAGAGAACTAGCCGCCGGGGAGCTGTTTTTT